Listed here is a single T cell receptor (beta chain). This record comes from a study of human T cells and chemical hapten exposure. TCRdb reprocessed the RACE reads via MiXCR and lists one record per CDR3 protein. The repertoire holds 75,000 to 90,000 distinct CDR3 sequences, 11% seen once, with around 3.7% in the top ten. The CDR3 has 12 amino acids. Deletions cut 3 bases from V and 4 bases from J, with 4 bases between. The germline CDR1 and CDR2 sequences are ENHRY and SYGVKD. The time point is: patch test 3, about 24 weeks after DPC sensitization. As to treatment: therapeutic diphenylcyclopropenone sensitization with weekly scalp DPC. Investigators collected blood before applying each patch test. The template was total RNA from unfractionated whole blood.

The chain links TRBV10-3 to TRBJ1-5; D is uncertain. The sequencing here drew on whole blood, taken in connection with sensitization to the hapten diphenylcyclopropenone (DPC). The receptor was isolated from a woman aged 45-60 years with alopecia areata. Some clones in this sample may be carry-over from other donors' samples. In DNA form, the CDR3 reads TGTGCCATCAGTGACCCGAATCAGCCCCAGCATTTT. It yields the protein CAISDPNQPQHF.